What follows describes a single TCR beta chain. This clonotype came up many times. Its cognate antigen has yet to be identified. No qualities accompany the bases; no much larger clone lies one base away. Library method: 5' RACE. The ligated cDNA was amplified in four rounds of PCR with nested alpha and beta constant region primers together with the SP2 primer. For the blood and skin samples, TCR RNA was reverse transcribed with SuperScript IV using primers for the alpha and beta constant regions. Using T4 RNA ligase 1, an oligonucleotide carrying both the Illumina SP2 primer and a UMI was ligated onto the 3' end of the cDNA. The 12-nucleotide UMI was composed of two random hexamers separated by an eight-base spacer, which was included to prevent hairpin formation. From the second PCR onward, TCR alpha and beta chain libraries were processed separately and dual indexed for multiplexing. After pooling, the indexed libraries were analyzed by capillary electrophoresis and sequenced on either an Illumina MiSeq or NextSeq. Libraries were spiked with PhiX DNA at about 4.5-7.5% so that base diversity was increased and cluster recognition was improved. Per the source publication's procedure: UMIs were extracted from read 2 by Demultiplexor and combined with the TCR sequence from read 1, and reads were split according to sample indices. Decombinator identified V and J genes and V-J junctions, assigning each TCR a five-part identifier including V and J deletions. UMIs were used by Collapsinator to correct sequencing errors and PCR amplification heterogeneity, so that a UMI-based abundance was obtained for each TCR. CDR3Translator converted identifiers to nucleotide sequence, translated to amino acids, and extracted CDR3 regions using terminal motifs. Error-corrected counts of alpha and beta TCRs from blood and skin were compared after being normalized to the amount of input RNA. TCRdb cleaned the public reads at Q25 with fastp, built clones with MiXCR and kept in-frame beta chains. Each CDR3 protein gets just one entry, which takes the most common genes and DNA from the rows behind it. The V and J calls were determined by TCRdb, not by the authors. This sample has approximately 32,000 distinct CDR3 sequences in its table, and 16% of those were observed once. The ten biggest clones cover 2% to 3% of the sample.

The study described a robust, sensitive protocol for amplifying, sequencing and analyzing TCRs, using 3' ligation of a UMI-containing oligonucleotide to TCR cDNA. For whole blood analysis, 2.5 ml of peripheral blood was collected from healthy adult volunteers into Tempus tubes, and RNA was extracted following the manufacturer's instructions. Before reverse transcription, total RNA that had not been cell sorted was treated with RQ1 DNase, with a target input of roughly 1 to 1,100 ng. Libraries were prepared from skin biopsies and whole blood so that pipeline robustness could be tested in samples in which T cells form a minority population. CDR1 and CDR2, looked up from the germline V gene (reference sequence), are DFQATT and SNEGSKA. Trimming costs V 1 base and J 0 bases, and their ends lie 13 bases apart. Including cysteine and phenylalanine, the CDR3 has 15 amino acids. Only the CDR3 portion is preserved as DNA: 45 bases, with reading frame beginning at the first base.

The record originates from a study of naive and memory T cell subsets (dated by TCRdb to about 2017). Broadly, across the study: According to the figure summarizing the samples, there were around ten blood donors, 7 tuberculin skin test biopsies and 3 saline control biopsies. PCR2 was typically performed as a SYBR Green qPCR that was stopped at a set threshold, although end-point PCR (around 6 cycles) could be used instead for low-input samples.

What the study reported, not specific to this receptor: The potential sensitivity of the RNA-based method to TCR transcript changes with T cell activation and differentiation was acknowledged.

This clonotype was sampled from a female donor in good health. The V and J segments used are TRBV20-1 and TRBJ2-7; tentative D gene TRBD1, with 5 bases matching. The CDR3 here reads CSARAATESSYEQYF. The nucleotide sequence reads as follows: TGCAGTGCTAGAGCGGCGACAGAGAGCTCCTACGAGCAGTACTTC.